The 26 T cell receptor beta chains given below trace back to one sample, sequenced in a study of control samples from healthy donors and cancer patients. The table came from immunoSEQ multiplex PCR; TCRdb's copy has only in-frame clones and leaves some out. The sample contains approximately 89,000 clones, about 89% of which appear only once. What was sequenced was blood. Every receptor here comes from a man aged 25-45 years in good health.

This rearrangement joins TRBV11-2 to TRBJ1-6, with 11 nucleotides matching TRBD1. The length of the CDR3 is 14 residues. J lost 10 bases, V lost 5 bases, and 4 bases had no gene match. Germline CDR1 and CDR2: SGHAT and FQNNGV. The CDR3 here is CASSPGTGGSPLHF. CDR3 sequence (DNA): TGTGCCAGCAGCCCGGGGACAGGGGGATCACCCCTCCACTTT.

Relative to its sample, this clone is large. The chain carries TRBV5-1 and TRBJ2-1, with D unresolved. V lost 0 bases, J lost 8 bases, and 9 bases lay in between. Per the germline V gene, CDR1 is SGHRS and CDR2 is YFSETQ. The CDR3 extends over 13 amino acids. CDR3 residues: CASSLVSVHEQFF. The DNA for the CDR3 is TGCGCCAGCAGCTTGGTTTCCGTACATGAGCAGTTCTTC.

V gene TRBV10-3 combines with J gene TRBJ2-2, with D possibly being TRBD2 (6 bases). V was cut by 6 bases and J by 5 bases, with 7 bases left in between. The CDR3 length is 12 residues. Germline CDR1 and CDR2: ENHRY and SYGVKD. This CDR3 reads CAIREGTGELFF. The CDR3 bases are TGTGCCATCAGGGAGGGTACCGGGGAGCTGTTTTTT.

This chain joins TRBV18 and TRBJ1-2, with 8 nucleotides matching TRBD1. After removal of 6 bases from V and 6 bases from J, the junction contained 12 bases not matched to a gene. Per germline, CDR1 KGHSH and CDR2 LQKENI. CDR3 length: 15 amino acids. Here the CDR3 DNA reads TGTGCCAGCTCCCTCAGTCCTACGACAGGGGATGGCTACACCTTC. Translated, it gives CASSLSPTTGDGYTF.

V gene TRBV6-1 combines with J gene TRBJ1-2; no definite D call. Trimming removed 2 bases at V and 5 bases at J, with 9 bases between. The CDR3 has 13 amino acids. The germline gives CDR1 MNHNS, CDR2 SASEGT. The DNA of the CDR3 is TGTGCCAGCAGTGAAAGAGGACCTTATGGCTACACCTTC. It is translated as CASSERGPYGYTF.

The CDR3 loop is CASSQMTSSDTQYF. In DNA, the CDR3 is TGTGCCAGCAGCCAGATGACTAGCTCAGATACGCAGTATTTT. The rearrangement uses TRBV14 and TRBJ2-3; the match to TRBD2 covers 7 bases. The CDR3 loop spans 14 amino acids. Germline values: CDR1 SGHDN, CDR2 FVKESK. After removal of 3 bases from V and 4 bases from J, the junction contained 4 bases not matched to a gene.

The CDR3 sequence is CASSSEREGQPQHF. CDR3 in DNA: TGTGCCAGCAGCTCGGAACGCGAGGGTCAGCCCCAGCATTTT. The chain combines TRBV5-6 with TRBJ1-5; D gene ambiguous. The germline V gene encodes CDR1 SGHDT and CDR2 YYEEEE. Trimming took off 3 bases at V and 6 bases at J, with 13 bases between the two ends. The CDR3 length is 14 residues.

The chain joins TRBV18 to TRBJ1-2; D gene unclear. The CDR3 consists of 13 residues. V was clipped by 2 bases and J by 3 bases, with 7 bases between them. The V gene's germline CDR1 is KGHSH and CDR2 LQKENI. CDR3 in amino acids: CASSPSGDYGYTF. The CDR3 DNA sequence: TGTGCCAGCTCACCAAGCGGGGACTATGGCTACACCTTC.

Here the CDR3 DNA reads TGCGCCAGCAGCTTGGACCACAGGGGAAGGAAACAGTTCTTC. It yields the protein CASSLDHRGRKQFF. The chain employs TRBV5-1 and TRBJ2-1; 7 nucleotides match TRBD1. The length of the CDR3 is 14 residues. J lost 13 bases, V lost 0 bases, and 10 bases had no gene match. Germline loops: CDR1 SGHRS, CDR2 YFSETQ.

The V gene is TRBV7-9, the J gene TRBJ1-2; 11 bases map to TRBD1. The CDR3 has 16 amino acids. CDR1 SEHNR and CDR2 FQNEAQ come from the germline V gene (reference sequence). V was pared by 5 bases and J by 7 bases, with 12 bases of the junction left unmatched. CDR3 sequence reads: CASSAGTGGDQGGYTF. The CDR3 DNA sequence: TGTGCCAGCAGCGCCGGGACAGGGGGTGATCAGGGTGGCTACACCTTC.

This chain joins TRBV18 and TRBJ1-1, with D possibly TRBD1 on 6 matching bases. This CDR3 contains 13 residues. The V gene's germline CDR1 is KGHSH and CDR2 LQKENI. Trimming stripped 0 bases from V and 4 bases from J, with 6 bases between. Written as DNA, the CDR3 is TGTGCCAGCTCACCACCAGGGGGCACTGAAGCTTTCTTT. Protein: CASSPPGGTEAFF.

The rearrangement uses TRBV5-6 and TRBJ2-3; D not certain. The CDR3 extends over 14 amino acids. V was cut by 0 bases and J by 1 base, with 6 bases left in between. CDR1 and CDR2 from the germline V gene are SGHDT and YYEEEE. The CDR3 DNA sequence: TGTGCCAGCAGCTTGGAGGGTGGCACAGATACGCAGTATTTT. Its protein is CASSLEGGTDTQYF. Combining the CDR3 with reference TRBV5-6 and TRBJ2-3 gives the whole variable domain DAGVTQSPTHLIKTRGQQVTLRCSPKSGHDTVSWYQQALGQGPQFIFQYYEEEERQRGNFPDRFSGHQFPNYSSELNVNALLLGDSALYLCASSLEGGTDTQYFGPGTRLTVL.

The genes are TRBV9 and TRBJ1-2; D gene ambiguous. This CDR3 has 13 amino acids. CDR1 and CDR2 from the germline V gene are SGDLS and YYNGEE. The ends were cut back, 0 bases at V and 0 bases at J, with 3 bases in the middle. CDR3 region: CASSVVSNYGYTF. The CDR3 DNA follows: TGTGCCAGCAGCGTAGTGTCTAACTATGGCTACACCTTC.

V is TRBV5-8 and J is TRBJ2-3; D is perhaps TRBD1 (6 bases). V lost 7 bases to trimming and J lost 5 bases, with 26 bases between them. Germline lookup yields CDR1 SGHTS and CDR2 YDEGEE. CDR3 length equals 17 residues. This CDR3 is CASCVFSGGRGGDTQYF. CDR3 DNA: TGTGCCAGCTGCGTGTTCTCTGGTGGCAGAGGGGGAGATACGCAGTATTTT.

The V gene is TRBV12-3 or TRBV12-4, the J gene TRBJ1-2; 7 bases align to TRBD1. This CDR3 is built from 13 residues. The junction had 7 bases not matched to a gene; V was cut back by 5 bases and J by 7 bases. The CDR3 sequence is CASSRAQGVGYTF. For the CDR3, the DNA is TGTGCCAGCAGTAGGGCCCAGGGGGTTGGCTACACCTTC.

This clone was seen a single time. The gene calls are TRBV6-5 and TRBJ1-1; D possibly corresponds to TRBD1 (5 bases). The V gene's germline CDR1 is MNHEY and CDR2 SVGAGI. The V and J ends lost 6 bases and 7 bases respectively, with 15 bases between them. This CDR3 has 13 residues. For the CDR3, the DNA is TGTGCCAGCAGCCCAGGGTCAGGCTTTGAAGCTTTCTTT. Translating it yields CASSPGSGFEAFF.

This chain connects TRBV7-2 to TRBJ1-2; the match to TRBD1 covers 8 bases. J was trimmed by 0 bases and V by 11 bases; bases with no gene match: 5. The CDR3 is 13 amino acids. Germline loops: CDR1 SGHTA, CDR2 FQGNSA. CDR3 coding DNA: TGTGCCTCGGGGACAGGAACTAACTATGGCTACACCTTC. It translates to CASGTGTNYGYTF.

The V and J genes are TRBV27 and TRBJ2-4, with TRBD2 matching 13 bases. The CDR3 length is 16 residues. With V trimmed by 2 bases and J by 6 bases, 4 bases remained unmatched. Germline loops: CDR1 MNHEY, CDR2 SMNVEV (reference sequence). CDR3 sequence (DNA): TGTGCCAGCAGTTTACTGACTAGCGGGGGGAGAAACATTCAGTACTTC. Translating it yields CASSLLTSGGRNIQYF.

The rearrangement joins TRBV24-1 to TRBJ2-3; 8 bases map to TRBD1. Trimming at V came to 5 bases and at J to 2 bases, leaving 2 bases not matched to a gene. The CDR3 totals 14 residues. CDR1 and CDR2 from the germline V gene are KGHDR and SFDVKD. The CDR3 sequence is CATSGTGYTDTQYF. The CDR3 DNA reads as TGTGCCACCAGTGGGACAGGGTACACAGATACGCAGTATTTT.

J is TRBJ1-1 and V is TRBV24-1; TRBD1 matches 7 bases. V was clipped by 4 bases and J by 11 bases; unmatched bases: 6. Germline V gene sequence: CDR1 KGHDR, CDR2 SFDVKD. This CDR3 comprises 12 residues. CDR3 loop: CATSDPRGMAFF. CDR3 bases: TGTGCCACCAGTGACCCCAGGGGGATGGCTTTCTTT.

The chain has TRBV15 and TRBJ1-5; TRBD1 matches at 8 bases. The germline CDR1 and CDR2 sequences are LNHNV and YYDKDF (reference sequence). Trimming at V came to 4 bases and at J to 6 bases, leaving 11 bases not matched to a gene. The length of the CDR3 is 16 residues. The CDR3 sequence is CATSTMPTGEGQPQHF. DNA for the CDR3: TGTGCCACCAGCACAATGCCGACAGGGGAGGGTCAGCCCCAGCATTTT.

The V gene is TRBV11-2, the J gene TRBJ2-7, with D unresolved. Looked up from germline, CDR1 is SGHAT and CDR2 is FQNNGV. Trimming left V 3 bases short and J 7 bases short, with 10 bases between. The CDR3 is made up of 12 amino acids. The CDR3 DNA follows: TGTGCCAGCAGCTTCCCATACGCAGAGCAGTACGTC. This translates into CASSFPYAEQYV.

The gene calls are TRBV7-3 and TRBJ2-1, with 15 bases fitting TRBD2. In germline, CDR1 is SGHTA, CDR2 FQGTGA. This CDR3 has 17 residues. The J segment lost 7 bases and the V segment lost 5 bases, leaving 9 bases of the junction unmatched. This CDR3 reads CASSNWTSGGAENEQFF. In DNA form, the CDR3 reads TGTGCCAGCAGCAATTGGACTAGCGGGGGGGCAGAGAATGAGCAGTTCTTC.

The gene calls are TRBV19 and TRBJ2-2, with D tentatively TRBD1 or TRBD2 (5 bases each). This CDR3 spans 14 amino acids. Germline V gene sequence: CDR1 LNHDA, CDR2 SQIVND (reference sequence). Trimming stripped 6 bases from V and 6 bases from J, with 14 bases between. The CDR3 protein is CASRGTPRSGELFF. The CDR3 DNA reads TGTGCCAGTAGAGGGACCCCTCGCTCCGGGGAGCTGTTTTTT.

V is TRBV27 and J is TRBJ2-3; possibly TRBD1 for D (6 bases). From germline, CDR1 is MNHEY and CDR2 SMNVEV (reference sequence). The CDR3 is 16 amino acids. V gave up 8 bases and J gave up 4 bases, with 22 bases separating them. CDR3 region: CASPSISGVDPDTQYF. The CDR3 nucleotides are TGTGCCAGCCCTTCTATTTCAGGGGTGGACCCAGATACGCAGTATTTT.

This chain links TRBV5-1 with TRBJ2-7, with D possibly being TRBD1 (7 bases). Germline loops: CDR1 SGHRS, CDR2 YFSETQ. Trimming took off 2 bases at V and 1 base at J, with 10 bases between the two ends. The CDR3 loop spans 14 amino acids. The CDR3 loop reads CASSFAGQSYEQYF. CDR3 in DNA: TGCGCCAGCAGCTTTGCGGGACAGTCCTACGAGCAGTACTTC.